The clone carrying this TCR beta chain was detected only a few times. Antigen: not known. The entry originates in a study of blood T cells in healthy people across ages. Whole-study results and caveats: Diversity of TCR beta per million T cells declined in a roughly linear way with age. Researchers deemed the diversity estimates from one million T cells underestimates.

The authors ran a second PCR of roughly 6 to 12 cycles using a sample-barcoded 5' primer and a J-beta primer mix. One entry per CDR3 protein, called by TCRdb with MiXCR from the 5' RACE reads. This sample carries approximately 680,000 distinct CDR3 sequences, approximately 31% of them seen once, and the ten largest clones take 15%. Per germline, CDR1 LGHNA and CDR2 YSLEER. The CDR3 contains 15 residues. V shed 4 bases and J 8 bases; nucleotides not matched to a gene: 9. Sequenced material: blood. This sequence was found in an elderly woman in good health. This chain connects TRBV4-3 to TRBJ2-1, with 9 bases fitting TRBD2. The CDR3 region has the DNA TGCGCCAGCAGCCCCCTAGCGGGAATGGTCGATGAGCAGTTCTTC. Protein sequence: CASSPLAGMVDEQFF.